This T cell receptor (beta chain) was identified during a study of T cells in Graves' hyperthyroidism and ophthalmopathy. Across the study: Upon initial diagnosis and before any treatment, peripheral blood was collected.

PBMCs were collected from a roughly 10 ml volume of fresh peripheral blood. General study findings and limits: Separation of ophthalmopathy from stable hyperthyroidism was achieved by a 13 V-J model. Researchers found most expanded thyroid clonotypes above 0.001 in blood as well.

A word on this clonotype: Its antigen is as yet unknown.

RNA transcripts served as the template for amplifying TCR beta CDR3 regions. In the first-round RT-PCR of the TCR CDR3, the HTBI primer set was used. TCRdb re-derived calls from the multiplex PCR reads in MiXCR, one entry per CDR3 protein. The profile shows about 640,000 distinct CDR3 sequences, around 21% of them singletons. This sequence originates from a man aged 25-40 years with Graves' ophthalmopathy. Sequenced sample: blood.

The CDR3 protein is CASSDPGTEGMYF. Here the CDR3 DNA reads TGCGCCAGCAGCGATCCCGGGACAGAGGGGATGTACTTC. J is TRBJ2-4 and V is TRBV5-1, with 7 bases that match TRBD1. The CDR3 loop spans 13 amino acids. Germline V CDR1 and CDR2: SGHRS, YFSETQ. Trimming took 4 bases from V and 15 from J; bases not matched to a gene: 13.